This T cell receptor beta chain was captured by sequencing in a study of blood T cell repertoires in COVID-19. From germline, CDR1 is KGHSH and CDR2 LQKENI. The CDR3 length is 15 residues. V was clipped by 3 bases and J by 3 bases; unmatched bases: 7. Data came from immunoSEQ multiplex PCR; TCRdb stores just in-frame clones and leaves some out. Seen here are under 300,000 clones, less than 90% observed once, and the top ten hold approximately 12%. The origin of this receptor is a woman aged 30 to 39 with COVID-19, enrolled during active disease. J is TRBJ1-2 and V is TRBV18, with TRBD1 matching 7 bases. Sequencing was done on a sample of peripheral blood. This CDR3 reads CASSPGPGGDYGYTF. The CDR3 nucleotides are TGTGCCAGCTCACCCGGGCCAGGGGGTGACTATGGCTACACCTTC.